The 27 T cell receptor beta chains reported below all come from one sample, sequenced in a study of human T cells and chemical hapten exposure. Regarding time point: patch test 1, 2 weeks after DPC sensitization. As to treatment: therapeutic diphenylcyclopropenone sensitization with weekly scalp DPC. TCRdb reprocessed the RACE reads via MiXCR and lists one record per CDR3 protein. The sample records 150,000 to 200,000 distinct CDR3 sequences, roughly 15% being singletons. The specimen was whole blood, collected in connection with sensitization to the hapten diphenylcyclopropenone (DPC). The receptor set was obtained from a woman younger than 45 with alopecia areata. Some clones in this sample may be carry-over from other donors' samples.

This clonotype was detected many times. This chain links TRBV28 with TRBJ2-1; a possible D gene is TRBD2 (5 bases). CDR3 length equals 13 residues. Germline CDR1 reads MDHEN; CDR2 reads SYDVKM. The ends were cut back, 7 bases at V and 6 bases at J, with 13 bases in the middle. CDR3 sequence reads: CASNTRRGNEQFF. DNA for the CDR3: TGTGCCAGCAACACTAGACGTGGCAATGAGCAGTTCTTC.

Only a few counts were recorded for this clonotype. This chain joins TRBV5-1 and TRBJ2-2; no reliable D call. The V end lost 0 bases, the J end lost 1 base, and 4 bases lay between the germline ends. The length of the CDR3 is 14 residues. CDR1 is SGHRS, CDR2 YFSETQ, per germline. CDR3 nucleotides: TGCGCCAGCAGCTTGGACGGGAACACCGGGGAGCTGTTTTTT. This sequence encodes CASSLDGNTGELFF.

This clonotype was picked up many times. V gene TRBV5-1 combines with J gene TRBJ1-4; no definite D call. The CDR3 contains 15 residues. Deletions cut 0 bases from V and 5 bases from J, with 11 bases between. Germline V CDR1 and CDR2: SGHRS, YFSETQ. The CDR3 region has the DNA TGCGCCAGCAGCTTGGCAGCACACCGAAATGAAAAACTGTTTTTT. Protein: CASSLAAHRNEKLFF.

V is TRBV28 and J is TRBJ2-7; possibly TRBD1 for D (6 bases). This CDR3 is 13 amino acids long. Per germline, CDR1 MDHEN and CDR2 SYDVKM. The V end lost 6 bases, the J end lost 2 bases, and 11 bases lay between the germline ends. As DNA, the CDR3 is TGTGCCAGCAGGTCGGGACAAACCTACGAGCAGTACTTC. It yields the protein CASRSGQTYEQYF.

The chain employs TRBV29-1 and TRBJ2-1, with D perhaps TRBD2 (6 bases). There are 13 residues in the CDR3. Germline CDR1 reads SQVTM; CDR2 reads ANQGSEA. V lost 6 bases and J 9 bases, leaving 18 bases between the germline ends. CDR3 region: CSVWGTSQGEQFF. The CDR3 nucleotides read TGCAGCGTCTGGGGAACTAGCCAGGGTGAGCAGTTCTTC.

This clonotype was seen a few times. The chain joins TRBV7-9 to TRBJ2-1; TRBD2 might be the D (6 bases). Germline V gene lookup returns CDR1 SEHNR and CDR2 FQNEAQ (reference sequence). Trimming pared 5 bases from V and 7 bases from J, leaving 15 bases between. The CDR3 length is 14 residues. The CDR3 region has the DNA TGTGCCAGCAGCCCAGGAGGGAGAAGGAATGAGCAGTTCTTC. As protein: CASSPGGRRNEQFF.

This clonotype was detected only a few times. The rearrangement joins TRBV12-3 or TRBV12-4 to TRBJ2-1, with 11 bases that match TRBD1. Trimming took 6 bases from V and 5 from J; bases not matched to a gene: 12. The CDR3 is made up of 17 amino acids. The CDR3, as DNA: TGTGCCAGCAGCCCAGAACTCGGACAGGGGGCAAACAATGAGCAGTTCTTC. This sequence encodes CASSPELGQGANNEQFF.

The chain couples TRBV7-9 to TRBJ2-1; 9 bases are shared with TRBD2. The CDR3 loop spans 14 amino acids. Germline CDR1 is SEHNR and CDR2 is FQNEAQ (reference sequence). Trimming at V came to 3 bases and at J to 10 bases, leaving 7 bases not matched to a gene. Here the CDR3 reads CASSFSGSLSEQFF. The CDR3 DNA is TGTGCCAGCAGCTTTAGCGGGAGTTTGAGCGAGCAGTTCTTC.

V usage is TRBV28 and J usage is TRBJ2-7; no clear D. This CDR3 is built from 13 residues. Trimming removed 6 bases from V and 5 bases from J, with 14 bases in between. Germline V gene sequence: CDR1 MDHEN, CDR2 SYDVKM. The CDR3 nucleotides are TGTGCCAGCAGCGCTACAGTAATCAACGAGCAGTACTTC. Its translation: CASSATVINEQYF.

The chain uses TRBV6-2 or TRBV6-3 and TRBJ1-5; TRBD1 might be the D (5 bases). V lost 0 bases to trimming and J lost 1 base, with 19 bases between them. The CDR3 has 19 residues. Germline loops: CDR1 MNHEY, CDR2 SVGEGT. Written as DNA, the CDR3 is TGTGCCAGCAGTTACTCTCAGGGAAGAGGGGATTACAGCAATCAGCCCCAGCATTTT. Its protein product is CASSYSQGRGDYSNQPQHF.

This chain links TRBV7-2 with TRBJ1-1, with D possibly matching TRBD1 (5 bases). This CDR3 has 14 amino acids. The ends were cut back, 1 base at V and 4 bases at J, with 10 bases in the middle. Looked up from germline, CDR1 is SGHTA and CDR2 is FQGNSA. The CDR3: CASSLVGVSTEAFF. The CDR3 DNA follows: TGTGCCAGCAGCTTAGTAGGGGTCTCCACTGAAGCTTTCTTT.

This clonotype was recorded many times. This sequence joins TRBV6-5 and TRBJ1-2; TRBD1 matches 10 bases. J gave up 6 bases and V 6 bases, and 7 bases lay outside the gene matches. The length of the CDR3 is 14 residues. Looked up from germline, CDR1 is MNHEY and CDR2 is SVGAGI. The CDR3 loop reads CASSPGQGLDGYTF. CDR3 bases: TGTGCCAGCAGCCCGGGACAGGGGCTGGATGGCTACACCTTC.

This clonotype was recorded at least ten times. The chain carries TRBV14 and TRBJ2-1; 8 bases are shared with TRBD1. The germline CDR1 and CDR2 sequences are SGHDN and FVKESK. The length of the CDR3 is 17 residues. V was clipped by 0 bases and J by 5 bases; unmatched bases: 9. CDR3: CASSQDIGRGPDNEQFF. The CDR3 DNA reads as TGTGCCAGCAGCCAAGATATAGGCAGGGGGCCTGACAATGAGCAGTTCTTC.

The chain employs TRBV24-1 and TRBJ2-1; possible D gene TRBD1, 5 bases. Germline values: CDR1 KGHDR, CDR2 SFDVKD. The V end lost 6 bases, the J end lost 2 bases, and 13 bases lay between the germline ends. This CDR3 spans 15 amino acids. The CDR3, as DNA: TGTGCCACCAGTAACCTGGGGCCTCCCTACAATGAGCAGTTCTTC. It translates to CATSNLGPPYNEQFF.

The V call is TRBV2, the J call TRBJ1-1, with a weak D call TRBD1 (6 bases). This CDR3 is 12 amino acids long. V was clipped by 4 bases and J by 8 bases, with 11 bases between them. Germline loops: CDR1 SNHLY, CDR2 FYNNEI. DNA of the CDR3: TGTGCCAGCAGTGCGGGGACACAAGAAGCTTTCTTT. This translates into CASSAGTQEAFF. Based on the CDR3 plus reference TRBV2 and TRBJ1-1, the full variable domain is EPEVTQTPSHQVTQMGQEVILRCVPISNHLYFYWYRQILGQKVEFLVSFYNNEISEKSEIFDDQFSVERPDGSNFTLKIRSTKLEDSAMYFCASSAGTQEAFFGQGTRLTVV.

V usage is TRBV7-7 and J usage is TRBJ2-1, with D unresolved. This CDR3 has 16 amino acids. The V end was cut by 5 bases, the J end by 0 bases, with 14 bases between. Per germline, CDR1 SSHAT and CDR2 FNYEAQ (reference sequence). For the CDR3, the DNA is TGTGCCAGCAGCGTGCGACTGACTGACTCCTACAATGAGCAGTTCTTC. It translates to CASSVRLTDSYNEQFF.

This clonotype was seen a handful of times. J is TRBJ1-5 and V is TRBV6-1, with 8 nucleotides matching TRBD1. V was pared by 7 bases and J by 7 bases, with 6 bases of the junction left unmatched. The length of the CDR3 is 13 residues. Germline V gives CDR1 MNHNS, CDR2 SASEGT. CDR3 sequence: CASIGQGFQPQHF. DNA for the CDR3: TGTGCCAGCATCGGACAGGGCTTCCAGCCCCAGCATTTT.

In its sample, this clonotype was seen a few times. The rearrangement joins TRBV20-1 to TRBJ2-7, with 12 bases fitting TRBD2. Losses at the gene ends were 4 bases for V and 3 bases for J; bases not matched to a gene: 4. The germline gives CDR1 DFQATT, CDR2 SNEGSKA (reference sequence). This CDR3 contains 14 residues. The CDR3 sequence is CSATETSGSYEQYF. Here the CDR3 DNA reads TGCAGTGCTACCGAGACTAGCGGGAGCTACGAGCAGTACTTC.

This clonotype appeared a few times. The chain links TRBV7-9 to TRBJ1-4; D perhaps matches TRBD1 (5 bases). Germline assignment: CDR1 SEHNR and CDR2 FQNEAQ (reference sequence). V lost 3 bases, J lost 6 bases, and 14 bases lay in between. This CDR3 has 15 residues. CDR3 sequence reads: CASSFPGTLYEKLFF. The CDR3 DNA sequence: TGTGCCAGCAGCTTCCCCGGGACCCTATATGAAAAACTGTTTTTT.

This clonotype was observed at least ten times. The chain couples TRBV29-1 to TRBJ1-5, with D tentatively TRBD1 (6 bases). Trimming cost V 4 bases and J 1 base, with 8 bases left between them. This CDR3 is 13 amino acids long. The germline CDR1 and CDR2 sequences are SQVTM and ANQGSEA. The CDR3 sequence: CSVAQGSNQPQHF. The CDR3 DNA follows: TGCAGCGTTGCTCAGGGGAGCAATCAGCCCCAGCATTTT. Based on the CDR3 plus reference TRBV29-1 and TRBJ1-5, the full variable domain is SAVISQKPSRDICQRGTSLTIQCQVDSQVTMMFWYRQQPGQSLTLIATANQGSEATYESGFVIDKFPISRPNLTFSTLTVSNMSPEDSSIYLCSVAQGSNQPQHFGDGTRLSIL.

This chain connects TRBV4-3 to TRBJ2-3; D is possibly TRBD2 (7 bases). The CDR3 is made up of 18 amino acids. Germline CDR1 is LGHNA and CDR2 is YSLEER. V lost 0 bases to trimming and J lost 4 bases, with 20 bases between them. The CDR3 DNA is TGCGCCAGCAGCCAAGATCTGGGGGGGCTAGCGTCGTCAGATACGCAGTATTTT. This sequence encodes CASSQDLGGLASSDTQYF.

CDR3 bases: TGTGCCAGCAGTTACGTCCCTGGTAGCGGGAGGACGACAGATACGCAGTATTTT. It yields the protein CASSYVPGSGRTTDTQYF. The gene calls are TRBV6-2 or TRBV6-3 and TRBJ2-3; 10 bases agree with TRBD2. The V and J ends lost 2 bases and 3 bases, in that order; junction bases with no gene match: 11. Germline loops: CDR1 MNHEY, CDR2 SVGEGT. The CDR3 has 18 amino acids.

The chain combines TRBV2 with TRBJ2-7, with D unresolved. The CDR3 is made up of 12 amino acids. Germline values: CDR1 SNHLY, CDR2 FYNNEI. V was cut by 7 bases and J by 6 bases, with 13 bases left in between. CDR3 region: CASNWRSPEQYF. Here the CDR3 DNA reads TGTGCCAGCAATTGGAGAAGCCCCGAGCAGTACTTC.

The V and J genes are TRBV7-2 and TRBJ2-3; 13 nucleotides match TRBD2. Germline CDR1 reads SGHTA; CDR2 reads FQGNSA. J gave up 6 bases and V 6 bases, and 9 bases lay outside the gene matches. This CDR3 is 16 amino acids long. CDR3 residues: CASRRALAGGPDTQYF. DNA for the CDR3: TGTGCCAGCAGACGTGCACTAGCGGGGGGGCCCGATACGCAGTATTTT.

This clonotype was detected a few times. The rearrangement joins TRBV9 to TRBJ2-7; possible D gene TRBD2, 5 bases. The CDR3 is 14 amino acids. Germline CDR1 is SGDLS and CDR2 is YYNGEE. V dropped 0 bases and J dropped 5 bases, with 12 bases sitting between them. DNA for the CDR3: TGTGCCAGCAGCGTAGACGGGCTGGAGGACGAGCAGTACTTC. The encoded protein is CASSVDGLEDEQYF.

The chain joins TRBV12-3 or TRBV12-4 to TRBJ1-2, with D hard to call. With 7 bases removed from V and 4 bases from J, the gap between germline ends came to 13 bases. This CDR3 has 13 amino acids. CDR3 sequence: CASTPGGAYGYTF. In nucleotides, the CDR3 is TGTGCCAGCACCCCAGGAGGTGCCTATGGCTACACCTTC.

A few counts support this clonotype. The rearrangement joins TRBV29-1 to TRBJ1-4; the D gene is possibly TRBD1 (5 bases). Trimming pared 4 bases from V and 7 bases from J, leaving 13 bases between. Germline-derived CDR1 and CDR2 are SQVTM and ANQGSEA. There are 13 residues in the CDR3. CDR3 nucleotides: TGCAGCGTTGCGACGCACGGGGCTGAAAAACTGTTTTTT. The encoded protein is CSVATHGAEKLFF.